The present T cell receptor (beta chain) was sequenced within a study of blood T cells in healthy people across ages. PCR was performed a second time for about 6 to 11 cycles using a sample-barcoded 5' primer and a J-beta primer mix. TCRdb processed the 5' RACE reads anew with MiXCR; each CDR3 protein has one entry. The repertoire consists of 1.5 million to 2 million distinct CDR3 sequences, with roughly 28% occurring once and the leading ten covering over 7%. V was trimmed by 1 base and J by 5 bases, leaving 15 bases between them. The CDR3 extends over 16 amino acids. This TCR was sampled from a woman in her thirties in good health. The chain carries TRBV12-3 or TRBV12-4 and TRBJ1-5; D remains unclear. The sample taken for sequencing was blood. The CDR3 DNA follows: TGTGCCAGCAGTTTAGTTGGTTTTTGGGGTGATCAGCCCCAGCATTTT. It translates to CASSLVGFWGDQPQHF.